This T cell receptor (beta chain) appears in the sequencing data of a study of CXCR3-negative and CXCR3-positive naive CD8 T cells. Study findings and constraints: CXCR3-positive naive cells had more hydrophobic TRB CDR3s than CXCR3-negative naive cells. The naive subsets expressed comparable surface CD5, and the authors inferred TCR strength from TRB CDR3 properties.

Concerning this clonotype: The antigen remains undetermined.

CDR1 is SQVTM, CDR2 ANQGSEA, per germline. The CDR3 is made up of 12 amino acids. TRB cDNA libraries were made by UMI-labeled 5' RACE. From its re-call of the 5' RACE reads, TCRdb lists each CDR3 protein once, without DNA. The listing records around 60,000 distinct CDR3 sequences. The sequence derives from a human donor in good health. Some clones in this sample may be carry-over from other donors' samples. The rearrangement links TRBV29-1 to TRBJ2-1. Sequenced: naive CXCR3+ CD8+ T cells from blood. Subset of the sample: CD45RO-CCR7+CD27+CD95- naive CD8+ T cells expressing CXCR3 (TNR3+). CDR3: CSVVLGYNEQFF.